The TCR beta chain described here comes from a study of blood T cell repertoires in COVID-19. Study overall: The United States, Italy and Spain supplied acute and convalescent COVID-19 samples. T cells, B-cell-depleted T cells, or PBMCs supplied cDNA or gDNA.

This CDR3 contains 13 residues. Germline V CDR1 and CDR2: GTSNPN, SVGIG (reference sequence). The V segment lost 2 bases and the J segment 8 bases; nucleotides outside the gene matches: 5. Authors' methods: Reference gene primer amplification gave estimated nucleated cell counts. Repertoires were generated with immunoSEQ multiplex PCR, while TCRdb's copy carries only in-frame clones and drops some. The V and J calls and clone size were taken over from that table, and D and trimming were inferred from the DNA. The repertoire has 350,000 to 450,000 clones, around 85% of them found once; the top ten carry 3.5% to 4%.

The receptor was derived from a woman aged 18-29 years with acute or convalescent COVID-19. This sequence joins TRBV30 and TRBJ1-2; TRBD1 agrees at 10 bases. Input material: peripheral blood. The CDR3 spells CAWSMGTGDGYTF. The CDR3 DNA is TGTGCCTGGAGTATGGGGACAGGGGACGGCTACACCTTC.